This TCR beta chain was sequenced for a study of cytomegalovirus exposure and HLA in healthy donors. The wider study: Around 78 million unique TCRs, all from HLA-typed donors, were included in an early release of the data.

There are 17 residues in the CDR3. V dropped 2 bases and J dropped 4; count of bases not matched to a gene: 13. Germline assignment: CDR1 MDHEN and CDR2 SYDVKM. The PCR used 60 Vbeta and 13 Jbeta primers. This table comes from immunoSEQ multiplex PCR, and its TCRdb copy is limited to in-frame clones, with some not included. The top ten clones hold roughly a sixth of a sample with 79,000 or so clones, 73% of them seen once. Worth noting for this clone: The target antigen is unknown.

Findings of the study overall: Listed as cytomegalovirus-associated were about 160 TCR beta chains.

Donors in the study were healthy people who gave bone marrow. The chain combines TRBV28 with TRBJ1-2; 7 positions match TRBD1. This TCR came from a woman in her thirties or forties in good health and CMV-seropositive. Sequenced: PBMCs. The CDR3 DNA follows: TGTGCCAGCAGTTTAAATCCTCCAGGGGGGAAGACCTATGGCTACACCTTC. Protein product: CASSLNPPGGKTYGYTF.